The source of this TCR beta chain is a study of blood T cell repertoires in COVID-19. The overall study: Sites in the United States, Italy and Spain provided acute and convalescent COVID-19 samples.

In its sample, this clone was seen once. Grouping used clinical history reported by participants in a survey and questionnaire. Symptom resolution, clearance, or two negative PCRs marked the recovered donors of Cohort 3. This CDR3 comprises 16 residues. From germline, CDR1 is SEHNR and CDR2 FQNEAQ (reference sequence). The V segment lost 2 bases and the J segment 3 bases; nucleotides outside the gene matches: 8. TCRdb's table, derived via immunoSEQ multiplex PCR, lists solely in-frame clones and lacks some. Here the sample spans a few hundred thousand clones, about 88% being singletons. Material: PBMCs or T cells enriched from blood (not recorded which). V gene TRBV7-9 combines with J gene TRBJ2-7, with TRBD1 matching 9 bases. This clonotype was sampled from a woman aged 25 to 39 who had recovered from COVID-19. In DNA, the CDR3 is TGTGCCAGCAGCTTAATTATCACAGGGGGCAACTACGAGCAGTACTTC. This codes for CASSLIITGGNYEQYF.